This T cell receptor (beta chain) was profiled in a study of cytomegalovirus exposure and HLA in healthy donors. CDR1 and CDR2 (germline): MGHRA, YSYEKL. V lost 1 base, J lost 8 bases, and 6 bases stayed unmatched. The length of the CDR3 is 15 residues. A multiplex PCR was run with 60 Vbeta primers and 13 Jbeta primers. Data came from immunoSEQ multiplex PCR; TCRdb stores just in-frame clones and leaves some out. The data hold under 200,000 clones, with 84% observed a single time. The sequenced material came from PBMCs. This TCR was sampled from a boy younger than 10 in good health and CMV-seronegative. The chain has TRBV4-1 and TRBJ2-1; 9 bases are a match to TRBD2. CDR3 DNA: TGCGCCAGCAGCCAAGTGGGCGGGAGGGTCGATGAGCAGTTCTTC. Its translation is CASSQVGGRVDEQFF.